Sequencing of this T cell receptor beta chain was carried out in a study of T cell responses to AZD1222 COVID-19 vaccine. Study results and caveats: The study reported that nearly half of spike-specific TCRs target unmutated variant regions. Of the AZD1222 recipients, only five to seven were seropositive at baseline. Two AZD1222 administrations were followed by greater Spike-specific TCR breadth and depth.

The method was immunoSEQ multiplex PCR; TCRdb's version includes in-frame clones alone and lacks a portion of them. The table has 110,000 to 150,000 clones, under 95% seen once. Germline V gives CDR1 SGHTS, CDR2 YDEGEE. The germline V and J ends were trimmed by 0 bases and 7 bases, with 10 bases remaining between them. CDR3 length equals 13 residues. In the case of this clone: Its antigen is currently unknown.

J is TRBJ1-1 and V is TRBV5-8; D is undetermined. Sequencing used peripheral blood, obtained on day 0 of AZD1222 vaccination. The clonotype originates from an adult in good health. The CDR3 is CASSLGSKNEAFF. CDR3 coding DNA: TGTGCCAGCAGCTTGGGAAGCAAAAATGAAGCTTTCTTT.